This TCR beta chain is from a study of T cells in Graves' hyperthyroidism and ophthalmopathy. Overall study context: Blood was drawn when the patient was first diagnosed and still untreated. Study-level results: Onset of ophthalmopathy came a median around 6.5 months after the model predicted it.

The diagnoses drew upon clinical symptoms, serum thyroxine and TRAb, thyroid ultrasound and orbital computed tomography. This clonotype was seen a handful of times. Its specificity is not known. RNA transcripts were the template for amplifying TCR beta CDR3 regions. In the first-round RT-PCR of the TCR CDR3, the HTBI primer set was used. TCRdb fed the multiplex PCR reads into MiXCR, producing one record per CDR3 protein. The data hold roughly 500,000 distinct CDR3 sequences, with around 15% observed a single time. The CDR3 totals 15 residues. Germline CDR1 SGHTA, CDR2 FQGTGA. Trimming removed 4 bases from V and 0 bases from J, with 12 bases in between.

The sample taken for sequencing was blood. The V gene is TRBV7-3, the J gene TRBJ1-1; possibly TRBD1 for D (6 bases). The receptor's source is a woman under 40 with Graves' ophthalmopathy. CDR3 sequence reads: CASSSTGHMNTEAFF. DNA of the CDR3: TGTGCCAGCAGCTCTACGGGACATATGAACACTGAAGCTTTCTTT.